A selection of T cell receptor beta chains follows, all from one sample in a study of blood T cell repertoires in COVID-19. Method: immunoSEQ multiplex PCR; TCRdb's copy keeps in-frame clones and lacks some. The sample includes about 210,000 clones, approximately 91% of them seen just once. Sequencing used peripheral blood. The receptors were gathered from a woman in her forties with acute or convalescent COVID-19. Both conserved end residues are part of each CDR3. D genes are given only for firm matches. Clone size appears in some rows only: once, few, many, or a class for an expanded clone.

TRBV19	15	NA	TRBJ1-5	TRBD1	TGTGCCAGTAAAACGACAGGGTATAGCAATCAGCCCCAGCATTTT	CASKTTGYSNQPQHF
TRBV20-1	15	once	TRBJ1-4	TRBD1	TGCAGTGCTAGTGGTTTCGGACAGGCTAATGAAAAACTGTTTTTT	CSASGFGQANEKLFF
TRBV6-5	13	NA	TRBJ2-5	TRBD2	TGTGCTGGCGGGGGGATACTCGGGGAGACCCAGTACTTC	CAGGGILGETQYF
TRBV30	17	NA	TRBJ1-1	TRBD1	TGTGCCTGGAAATCCAAAAAAGGGGGCTCGGTATTTACTGAAGCTTTCTTT	CAWKSKKGGSVFTEAFF
TRBV5-1	19	NA	TRBJ2-1	TRBD2	TGCGCCAGCAGCTTACTCTCCGGGACTAGCGGGGGGGCCAACAATGAGCAGTTCTTC	CASSLLSGTSGGANNEQFF
TRBV5-1	16	NA	TRBJ2-3	TRBD1	TGCGCCAGCAGTCAGGGTCACGGAATGGGGACAGGGACGCAGTATTTT	CASSQGHGMGTGTQYF
TRBV2	13	NA	TRBJ2-1	NA	TGTGCCAGCAGTAACGACAGGGAGGATGAGCAGTTCTTC	CASSNDREDEQFF
TRBV7-3	15	NA	TRBJ2-3	TRBD1	TGTGCCAGCAGCTTATTGGGGACAGGGAGAGATACGCAGTATTTT	CASSLLGTGRDTQYF
TRBV4-1	16	NA	TRBJ2-5	TRBD1	TGCGCCAGCAGCCAATACTCCGGGACAGGGGGAGAGACCCAGTACTTC	CASSQYSGTGGETQYF
TRBV30	15	NA	TRBJ2-3	TRBD1	TGTGCCTGGACCCCTGGACAGGGGGGCACAGATACGCAGTATTTT	CAWTPGQGGTDTQYF
TRBV10-3	16	NA	TRBJ2-2	TRBD1	TGTGCCATCAACGCCGAGGGGACAGGGTCCACCGGGGAGCTGTTTTTT	CAINAEGTGSTGELFF
TRBV5-1	15	NA	TRBJ2-1	TRBD2	TGCGCCAGCAGCCCTGAGCGGGGGAGGTACAATGAGCAGTTCTTC	CASSPERGRYNEQFF
TRBV3-1/TRBV3-2	14	NA	TRBJ1-1	TRBD1	TGTGCCAGCAGCTTGGGGACAGCGAACACTGAAGCTTTCTTT	CASSLGTANTEAFF
TRBV27	14	few	TRBJ1-2	NA	TGTGCCAGCGGACCAAGGGGATCTAACTATGGCTACACCTTC	CASGPRGSNYGYTF
TRBV5-4	15	NA	TRBJ1-6	TRBD1	TGTGCCAGCAGCCCTAGACAGGGGGGGAATTCACCCCTCCACTTT	CASSPRQGGNSPLHF
TRBV6-6	14	NA	TRBJ1-1	NA	TGTGCCAGCAGCTCACCCGGTTGGACTCGCGAAGCTTTCTTT	CASSSPGWTREAFF
TRBV9	14	few	TRBJ1-1	NA	TGTGCCAGCAGCGTAGTGGATGAGGTGACTGAAGCTTTCTTT	CASSVVDEVTEAFF
TRBV7-2	17	NA	TRBJ1-2	TRBD1	TGTGCCAGCCGAAAGACAGGACAGGGAAACCTCCTCTATGGCTACACCTTC	CASRKTGQGNLLYGYTF
TRBV6-5	15	NA	TRBJ1-4	NA	TGTGCCAGCAGTTACCCTCGACAGAATAATGAAAAACTGTTTTTT	CASSYPRQNNEKLFF
TRBV11-3	16	NA	TRBJ2-2	TRBD2	TGTGCCAGCAGCTTATCTCGACTAGCGGGAACCGGGGAGCTGTTTTTT	CASSLSRLAGTGELFF
TRBV4-1	15	NA	TRBJ2-5	NA	TGCGCCAGCAGCCAAGATCAGGGGGGCGTTAAGACCCAGTACTTC	CASSQDQGGVKTQYF
TRBV3-1/TRBV3-2	17	NA	TRBJ1-2	NA	TGTGCCAGCAGCCAAGGGGGGAGGGCGGCCCTTAACTATGGCTACACCTTC	CASSQGGRAALNYGYTF
TRBV6-1	14	NA	TRBJ1-3	NA	TGTGCCAGCAGTGATGGAGTCTCTGGAAACACCATATATTTT	CASSDGVSGNTIYF
TRBV14	15	NA	TRBJ2-2	TRBD2	TGTGCCAGCAGCATCGGGGGGATACACCCCGGGGAGCTGTTTTTT	CASSIGGIHPGELFF
TRBV5-1	15	NA	TRBJ2-2	TRBD1	TGCGCCAGCAGCTTGGGGGACAGGGACACCGGGGAGCTGTTTTTT	CASSLGDRDTGELFF
TRBV6-5	14	NA	TRBJ1-5	NA	TGTGCCAGCAGTAGTGACACCTCCAATCAGCCCCAGCATTTT	CASSSDTSNQPQHF
TRBV5-6	14	NA	TRBJ2-1	NA	TGTGCCAGCAGCTTAGTCGGTCCCTACAATGAGCAGTTCTTC	CASSLVGPYNEQFF
TRBV5-8	14	NA	TRBJ1-6	NA	TGTGCCAGCAGCTCCGGACAGCCCCAATCACCCCTCCACTTT	CASSSGQPQSPLHF
TRBV6-5	16	NA	TRBJ2-6	NA	TGTGCCAGCAGTTACGGGGCCGACTCTGGGGCCAACGTCCTGACTTTC	CASSYGADSGANVLTF
TRBV7-9	16	NA	TRBJ1-1	TRBD1	TGTGCCAGCAGCTTACCCAAGCAGGGGGGTGACACTGAAGCTTTCTTT	CASSLPKQGGDTEAFF
TRBV4-1	17	NA	TRBJ2-5	TRBD1	TGCGCCAGCAGCCCAACCGCGGACAGGGGAGGAGAAGAGACCCAGTACTTC	CASSPTADRGGEETQYF
TRBV19	13	NA	TRBJ2-2	NA	TGTGCCAGTAGTCCCCCTCACACCGGGGAGCTGTTTTTT	CASSPPHTGELFF
TRBV5-1	14	NA	TRBJ1-2	NA	TGCGCCAGCAGAGCCGATTACAGGGTGGGCGGCTACACCTTC	CASRADYRVGGYTF
TRBV19	18	NA	TRBJ1-5	NA	TGTGCCAGTAGTATACCTACAGGGAGCGTGGGGCACAATCAGCCCCAGCATTTT	CASSIPTGSVGHNQPQHF
TRBV18	18	NA	TRBJ1-3	TRBD1	TGTGCCAGCTCACCACCCCGAGGGACAGAAAACTCTGGAAACACCATATATTTT	CASSPPRGTENSGNTIYF
TRBV27	16	NA	TRBJ1-2	NA	TGTGCCAGCAGTTTATCAGTGGCAGGGAAGGCCTATGGCTACACCTTC	CASSLSVAGKAYGYTF
TRBV6-5	13	NA	TRBJ1-1	NA	TGTGCCAGCAGGACGGACACGCTAAGCGAAGCTTTCTTT	CASRTDTLSEAFF
TRBV9	15	NA	TRBJ1-1	NA	TGTGCCAGCAACCCAAGGGGGGGAGGAAACACTGAAGCTTTCTTT	CASNPRGGGNTEAFF
TRBV5-4	13	NA	TRBJ2-5	TRBD1	TGTGCCAGCAGCTTGGCGGACAGGGAAACCCAGTACTTC	CASSLADRETQYF
TRBV6-5	13	NA	TRBJ2-1	NA	TGTGCCAGCAGTTACTCAGCCGCGAATGAGCAGTTCTTC	CASSYSAANEQFF
TRBV9	15	NA	TRBJ1-1	TRBD1	TGTGCCAGCAGCCGGACAGGGGGCGCGAACACTGAAGCTTTCTTT	CASSRTGGANTEAFF
TRBV27	14	NA	TRBJ2-1	TRBD2	TGTGCCAGCAGTCCTACTAGCGCCGACAATGAGCAGTTCTTC	CASSPTSADNEQFF
TRBV2	15	NA	TRBJ2-5	TRBD2	TGTGCCAGCAGTGCACTCACTAGCGGGGGGGCCTCCCAGTACTTC	CASSALTSGGASQYF
TRBV29-1	13	NA	TRBJ1-2	TRBD1	TGCAGCGTCGGGCTGACAGGGATCTTCGGCTACACCTTC	CSVGLTGIFGYTF
TRBV6-4	16	once	TRBJ2-3	TRBD2	TGTGCCAGCAGTGAATCCAGCGGGGGGGCCATAGATACGCAGTATTTT	CASSESSGGAIDTQYF
TRBV5-1	15	NA	TRBJ2-2	TRBD2	TGCGCCAGCAGCTTCCTGGCGGGGGGGTCCGGGGAGCTGTTTTTT	CASSFLAGGSGELFF
TRBV7-2	15	once	TRBJ2-5	NA	TGTGCCAGCAGCTTAGCAACGGGGGGCACCGAGACCCAGTACTTC	CASSLATGGTETQYF
TRBV9	16	NA	TRBJ2-3	TRBD2	TGTGCCAGCAGCGTGACTAGCGGGGGGATCACAGATACGCAGTATTTT	CASSVTSGGITDTQYF
TRBV11-3	13	NA	TRBJ2-5	NA	TGTGCCAGCAGCCGGAGTCCTCAAGAGACCCAGTACTTC	CASSRSPQETQYF
TRBV7-2	14	once	TRBJ1-3	NA	TGTGCCAGCAGCGCCCGGGGTTATGGAAACACCATATATTTT	CASSARGYGNTIYF